These 7 T cell receptor beta chains came from one sample sequenced in a study of blood T cells in healthy people across ages (dated by TCRdb to between 2014 and 2016). The library was obtained by 5' RACE. TCRdb shows the sequencer as Illumina HiSeq 2500. A second PCR of 7 to 11 cycles was performed with a sample-barcoded 5' primer and a J-beta primer mix. TCRdb trimmed public reads at Q25 via fastp, called clones via MiXCR and kept in-frame beta chains. Merged by CDR3 protein, the rows form single entries marked with the most common genes and DNA. The sample data list roughly 680,000 distinct CDR3 sequences, and roughly half of these were observed just once. The ten largest clones represent roughly 13% of the sample. Input material: blood. These receptors were taken from a woman of 80 years or more in good health.

This chain joins TRBV10-3 and TRBJ2-7; D is perhaps TRBD1 or TRBD2 (5 bases each). V was shortened by 6 bases and J by 1 base, with 13 bases between the two germline ends. Germline loops: CDR1 ENHRY, CDR2 SYGVKD. The length of the CDR3 is 14 residues. CDR3 in amino acids: CAIRWDGPSYEQYF. The CDR3 DNA reads TGTGCCATCAGGTGGGACGGCCCTTCCTACGAGCAGTACTTC.

The CDR3 spells CASSYHPRQASSGNTIYF. For the CDR3, the DNA is TGCGCCAGCAGCTACCATCCCCGACAGGCCTCCTCTGGAAACACCATATATTTT. The chain links TRBV5-1 to TRBJ1-3; D possibly corresponds to TRBD1 (6 bases). CDR3 length equals 18 residues. The V gene's germline CDR1 is SGHRS and CDR2 YFSETQ. Between the trimmed V and J ends, which lost 3 bases and 0 bases, there was a span of 19 bases.

Worth noting for this clonotype: This may arise from a read error, as a much more abundant clone is one base away. The rearrangement joins TRBV20-1 to TRBJ2-7, with D possibly TRBD1 on 6 matching bases. The germline V gene has CDR1 DFQATT and CDR2 SNEGSKA (reference sequence). The V end lost 5 bases, the J end lost 7 bases, and 15 bases lay between the germline ends. The CDR3 contains 12 residues. CDR3 amino acids: CSALIQGNEQYF. For the CDR3, the DNA is TGCAGTGCTCTGATACAGGGTAATGAGCAGTACTTC.

The chain uses TRBV5-1 and TRBJ2-5; D tentatively fits TRBD1 or TRBD2 (5 bases each). There are 15 residues in the CDR3. The V and J ends lost 0 bases and 3 bases respectively, with 12 bases between them. Germline V CDR1 and CDR2: SGHRS, YFSETQ. The DNA for the CDR3 is TGCGCCAGCAGCTTGGTTCCCAGGGAGAAAGAGACCCAGTACTTC. The encoded protein is CASSLVPREKETQYF.

The chain employs TRBV29-1 and TRBJ2-5; 13 bases are a match to TRBD2. The DNA end is a closer match to TRBJ2-7, so the J assignment may be wrong. The CDR3 has 14 residues. Germline CDR1 and CDR2: SQVTM and ANQGSEA. In DNA form, the CDR3 reads TGCAGCGGCGGACTAGCGGGAGTTCTAAACGAGCAGTACTTC. Its translation is CSGGLAGVLNEQYF.

As for this clonotype: A single base separates this from a much larger clone, so it may be a read error. The chain couples TRBV5-1 to TRBJ2-1; TRBD2 matches at 10 bases. J gave up 3 bases and V 1 base, and 4 bases lay outside the gene matches. The CDR3 has 16 amino acids. CDR1 and CDR2 (germline): SGHRS, YFSETQ. The CDR3 DNA is TGCGCCAGCAGCTTGCTCGGGACTAGCGTCTACAATGAGCAGTTCTTC. Translated, it gives CASSLLGTSVYNEQFF.

The J gene is TRBJ2-3, the V gene TRBV29-1; D is perhaps TRBD1 (6 bases). The germline CDR1 and CDR2 sequences are SQVTM and ANQGSEA. CDR3 length: 12 amino acids. V gave up 8 bases and J gave up 3 bases, with 12 bases separating them. CDR3 DNA: TGCAGCTCTGGGGGCCGGACAGATACGCAGTATTTT. Translated: CSSGGRTDTQYF.